The 13 T cell receptor beta chains presented below share a single source sample, sequenced in a study of identical twins. TCRdb itself ran the 5' RACE reads through MiXCR, one entry per CDR3 protein. In the table there are fewer than 350,000 distinct CDR3 sequences, about 8.9% of which are singletons. This same sample was also taken into another study, of yellow fever vaccine responses in identical twins.

Material for sequencing was memory (CD45RO+) T cells sorted from blood. Source of these receptors: a woman between 18 and 29 years old in good health.

This clonotype has only a few counts. V usage is TRBV28 and J usage is TRBJ2-3; D is unclear. This CDR3 spans 13 amino acids. The V end was cut by 6 bases, the J end by 2 bases, with 9 bases between. Germline values: CDR1 MDHEN, CDR2 SYDVKM. CDR3: CASRRDFTDTQYF. In DNA, the CDR3 is TGTGCCAGCAGGCGAGATTTCACAGATACGCAGTATTTT.

The chain carries TRBV10-3 and TRBJ2-2; no firm D call. Germline assignment: CDR1 ENHRY and CDR2 SYGVKD. The V gene lost 0 bases and the J gene lost 5 bases, with 7 bases spanning the gap. This CDR3 is built from 14 residues. Written as DNA, the CDR3 is TGTGCCATCAGTGAGTCGGTGAAAACCGGGGAGCTGTTTTTT. This encodes CAISESVKTGELFF.

This clonotype appeared a few times. The rearrangement uses TRBV3-1 and TRBJ2-5; TRBD2 agrees at 8 bases. This CDR3 region has 17 residues. J was trimmed by 3 bases and V by 0 bases; bases with no gene match: 9. CDR1 is LGHDT, CDR2 YNNKEL, per germline (reference sequence). CDR3 residues: CASSQDPGGTNKETQYF. The CDR3 nucleotides read TGTGCCAGCAGCCAAGATCCGGGGGGGACCAATAAAGAGACCCAGTACTTC.

The chain recombines TRBV29-1 with TRBJ2-3; TRBD2 matches 7 bases. The CDR3 is made up of 11 amino acids. Germline CDR1 is SQVTM and CDR2 is ANQGSEA. J was trimmed by 5 bases and V by 5 bases; bases with no gene match: 1. This CDR3 reads CSVSSGDTQYF. CDR3 DNA sequence: TGCAGCGTTTCTAGCGGAGATACGCAGTATTTT.

This rearrangement joins TRBV7-9 to TRBJ1-6; D is uncertain. Germline CDR1 is SEHNR and CDR2 is FQNEAQ (reference sequence). Deletions cut 7 bases from V and 7 bases from J, with 14 bases between. The CDR3 contains 14 residues. The CDR3 nucleotides are TGTGCCAGCACCACGGAGGGCCCGAATTCACCCCTCCACTTT. The encoded protein is CASTTEGPNSPLHF. Based on the CDR3 plus reference TRBV7-9 and TRBJ1-6, the full variable domain is DTGVSQNPRHKITKRGQNVTFRCDPISEHNRLYWYRQTLGQGPEFLTYFQNEAQLEKSRLLSDRFSAERPKGSFSTLEIQRTEQGDSAMYLCASTTEGPNSPLHFGNGTRLTVT.

This clonotype came up many times. The V call is TRBV6-1, the J call TRBJ2-5; D is undetermined. There are 13 residues in the CDR3. The V and J ends lost 5 bases and 5 bases respectively, with 12 bases between them. In germline, CDR1 is MNHNS, CDR2 SASEGT. CDR3 nucleotide sequence: TGTGCCAGCAGTCCCGTTTCCGGGGAGACCCAGTACTTC. Translated: CASSPVSGETQYF.

This clonotype has only a few counts. This chain connects TRBV27 to TRBJ1-1; a possible D gene is TRBD1 (6 bases). The ends were cut back, 2 bases at V and 8 bases at J, with 15 bases in the middle. Germline V gives CDR1 MNHEY, CDR2 SMNVEV (reference sequence). The CDR3 sequence is 14 residues long. The CDR3 loop reads CASSLNGVTGEAFF. For the CDR3, the DNA is TGTGCCAGCAGTTTAAACGGAGTGACAGGCGAAGCTTTCTTT.

Only a few counts were recorded for this clonotype. The rearrangement links TRBV6-2 or TRBV6-3 to TRBJ1-6; unclear D gene. V lost 5 bases, J lost 7 bases, and 9 bases lay in between. Germline CDR1 reads MNHEY; CDR2 reads SVGEGT. This CDR3 contains 13 residues. The CDR3 loop reads CASSKTENSPLHF. For the CDR3, the DNA is TGTGCCAGCAGTAAAACAGAGAATTCACCCCTCCACTTT.

This clonotype appeared many times. The CDR3 DNA sequence: TGTGCCAGCAGCTCCCTTCTGTATGGTGCAGATACGCAGTATTTT. Its protein product is CASSSLLYGADTQYF. V and J are TRBV7-2 and TRBJ2-3, with D hard to call. Trimming cost V 4 bases and J 4 bases, with 15 bases left between them. CDR3 length equals 15 residues. Germline CDR1 is SGHTA and CDR2 is FQGNSA.

Many counts were recorded for this clonotype. The chain combines TRBV28 with TRBJ2-2, with 8 bases identical to TRBD2. The germline CDR1 and CDR2 sequences are MDHEN and SYDVKM. V was clipped by 5 bases and J by 3 bases; unmatched bases: 5. The CDR3 spans 15 residues. The CDR3 protein is CASSLLADHTGELFF. DNA of the CDR3: TGTGCCAGCAGTCTACTAGCGGATCACACCGGGGAGCTGTTTTTT.

CDR3 DNA sequence: TGTGCCAGCAGCAGGGTTGGGACCCGGGCCTACGAGCAGTACGTC. It is translated as CASSRVGTRAYEQYV. The chain joins TRBV5-5 to TRBJ2-7; the D gene could be TRBD1 or TRBD2 (5 bases each). The germline V gene encodes CDR1 SGHKS and CDR2 YYEKEE (reference sequence). This CDR3 is built from 15 residues. Between the trimmed V and J ends, which lost 4 bases and 2 bases, there was a span of 16 bases.

This clonotype turned up a few times. The chain joins TRBV28 to TRBJ2-5; tentative D call: TRBD1 (6 bases). From germline, CDR1 is MDHEN and CDR2 SYDVKM. V gave up 8 bases and J gave up 0 bases, with 13 bases separating them. There are 14 residues in the CDR3. The CDR3 region has the DNA TGTGCCAGCGTTTCACAGGGAGACCAAGAGACCCAGTACTTC. Translating it yields CASVSQGDQETQYF.

This clonotype was observed many times. The chain recombines TRBV28 with TRBJ2-7, with unresolved D. The CDR3 has 16 residues. Germline lookup yields CDR1 MDHEN and CDR2 SYDVKM. The V end was cut by 3 bases, the J end by 1 base, with 16 bases between. CDR3 amino acids: CASSFHLETGSYEQYF. The CDR3 bases are TGTGCCAGCAGTTTTCATCTCGAGACCGGATCCTACGAGCAGTACTTC.